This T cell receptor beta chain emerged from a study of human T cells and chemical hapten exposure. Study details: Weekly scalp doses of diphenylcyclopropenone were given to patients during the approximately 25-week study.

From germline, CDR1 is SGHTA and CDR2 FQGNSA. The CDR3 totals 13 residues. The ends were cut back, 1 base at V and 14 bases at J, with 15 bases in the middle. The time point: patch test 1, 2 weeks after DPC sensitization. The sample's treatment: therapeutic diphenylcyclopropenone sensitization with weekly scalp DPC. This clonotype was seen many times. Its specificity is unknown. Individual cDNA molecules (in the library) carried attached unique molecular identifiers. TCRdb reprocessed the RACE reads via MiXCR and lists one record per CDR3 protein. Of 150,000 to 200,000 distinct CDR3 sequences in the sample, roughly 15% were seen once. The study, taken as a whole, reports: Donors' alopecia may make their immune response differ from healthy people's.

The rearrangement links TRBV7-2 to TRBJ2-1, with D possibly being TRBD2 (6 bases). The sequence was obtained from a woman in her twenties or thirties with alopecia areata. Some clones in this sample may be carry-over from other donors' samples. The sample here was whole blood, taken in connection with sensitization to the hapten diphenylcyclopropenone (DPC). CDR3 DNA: TGTGCCAGCAGCTTAGGACGGGACTTTCTGGAGTTCTTC. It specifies CASSLGRDFLEFF.